This T cell receptor (beta chain) was recovered during a study of vaccination effects on CD4 cells after COVID-19. The CDR3 length is 13 residues. V lost 6 bases, J lost 3 bases, and 14 bases lay in between. CDR1 and CDR2 from the germline V gene are SQVTM and ANQGSEA. Measured with immunoSEQ multiplex PCR; TCRdb has only the in-frame clones, and not every one. The table lists tens of thousands of clones, less than 80% of them singletons. Study results and limitations: Within healthy vaccinees, only 1 of 255 vaccine-induced clones displayed cross-reactivity with common cold coronaviruses.

As to this clone: Its cognate antigen is unknown.

Cells that had been cultured for ten to eleven days were the source of isolated CD4+ T cells. Two doses of either BNT162b2 or mRNA-1273 were given to each participant. The sequences come from CD4+ T cells from PBMCs cultured without peptide, collected after COVID-19 vaccination. This receptor was identified in a human donor who received a COVID-19 vaccine. The chain combines TRBV29-1 with TRBJ1-1, with D possibly being TRBD1 (6 bases). The CDR3 region has the DNA TGCAGCGTATCCCAGGGGCCCCACACTGAAGCTTTCTTT. As protein: CSVSQGPHTEAFF.